This T cell receptor (beta chain) comes out of a study of response to subunit inactivated influenza vaccine listed by TCRdb under 2018. For the wider study: To follow how T cells responded to a trivalent subunit inactivated influenza vaccine, the researchers relied on deep quantitative profiling of the T cell receptor repertoire.

The full study reports these points: The authors suggested that each seasonal influenza vaccination may recruit only a limited number of new T cells.

The library relied on RT-PCR. TCRdb records Illumina HiSeq 2500 as the sequencer. The public reads were reanalyzed by TCRdb: fastp trimming at Q25, MiXCR alignment, in-frame beta chains only. Identical CDR3 proteins give one entry, which carries the most common genes and DNA. For this sample the table gives 500,000 to 550,000 distinct CDR3 sequences, of which approximately 7.7% were detected only once. In total, the top ten clones hold 13% of the sample. This clonotype appeared many times. Its antigen specificity is not known. Base qualities were left out, and no much larger clone turns up one base away. The source is a man aged 45 to 70 who received an inactivated influenza vaccine. Donor details come from another sample of the same person, matched by shared clones. Sequencing was performed on PBMCs from blood, taken about 23 months after vaccination.

The CDR3 in this case is CASSGGTGAGELFF. At the DNA level, the sequence is TGTGCCAGCAGTGGCGGGACAGGCGCCGGGGAGCTGTTTTTT. The chain links TRBV6-1 with TRBJ2-2; a stretch of 8 junction bases matches TRBD1. For this chain, trimming is 4 bases at the V end and 6 bases at the J end, and the number of junction bases without a gene match is 4. CDR1 and CDR2 were assigned from the germline V gene as MNHNS and SASEGT. There are 14 amino acids in the CDR3, from cysteine to phenylalanine inclusive. Only CDR3 DNA is held: 42 bases, read in frame from base 1.